A selection of T cell receptor beta chains follows, all from one sample in a study of T cell responses to AZD1222 COVID-19 vaccine. Repertoires were generated with immunoSEQ multiplex PCR, while TCRdb's copy carries only in-frame clones and drops some. The data contain around 99,000 clones, about 89% of them singletons. Sequencing was performed on peripheral blood, taken on day 0 of AZD1222 vaccination. The source is an adult in good health. CDR3s include the opening cysteine and the closing phenylalanine or tryptophan. A D gene is named only where the DNA matches it firmly. Clone size is stated in some rows and not others, as once, few, many or a class when expanded.

j_call | d_call | v_call | clone_size | cdr3_aa | cdr3_nt
TRBJ2-1 | NA | TRBV3-1/TRBV3-2 | once | CASSRGIGEQFF | TGTGCCAGCAGCCGCGGGATTGGGGAGCAGTTCTTC
TRBJ1-1 | TRBD1 | TRBV2 | once | CASRGQSGDTEAFF | TGTGCCAGCAGGGGACAGTCCGGGGACACTGAAGCTTTCTTT
TRBJ2-7 | NA | TRBV7-2 | NA | CASSLAAGLGGYEQYF | TGTGCCAGCAGCTTAGCCGCGGGGCTAGGGGGGTACGAGCAGTACTTC
TRBJ1-1 | NA | TRBV28 | NA | CASSPAGANTEAFF | TGTGCCAGCAGTCCCGCCGGGGCCAACACTGAAGCTTTCTTT
TRBJ1-3 | TRBD1 | TRBV4-3 | NA | CASSQASQGAGGNTIYF | TGCGCCAGCAGCCAAGCCTCCCAGGGGGCAGGAGGAAACACCATATATTTT
TRBJ2-7 | NA | TRBV20-1 | NA | CSARVLGEQYF | TGCAGTGCTAGAGTCCTCGGCGAGCAGTACTTC
TRBJ1-2 | NA | TRBV4-2 | once | CASSQDAGRYIYGYTF | TGTGCCAGCAGCCAAGATGCGGGCCGTTACATCTATGGCTACACCTTC
TRBJ2-5 | TRBD2 | TRBV30 | NA | CACFQRGYQETQYF | TGTGCCTGTTTCCAGCGGGGGTACCAAGAGACCCAGTACTTC
TRBJ2-7 | NA | TRBV27 | NA | CASSFAGYTYEQYF | TGTGCCAGCAGTTTCGCGGGATACACCTACGAGCAGTACTTC
TRBJ1-2 | NA | TRBV3-1/TRBV3-2 | once | CASSLDSLTVYGYTF | TGTGCCAGCAGCTTAGACTCCTTGACGGTCTATGGCTACACCTTC
TRBJ2-1 | NA | TRBV7-3 | NA | CASSLTSGDEQFF | TGTGCCAGCAGCTTAACGTCTGGGGATGAGCAGTTCTTC
TRBJ2-7 | NA | TRBV6-1 | NA | CASSGHQGLSVSYEQYF | TGTGCCAGCAGTGGCCACCAGGGGTTGTCTGTCTCCTACGAGCAGTACTTC
TRBJ2-7 | TRBD1 | TRBV6-5 | NA | CASRWDRERHEQYF | TGTGCCAGCAGATGGGACAGGGAAAGGCACGAGCAGTACTTC
TRBJ2-1 | TRBD1 | TRBV7-9 | NA | CASSYRGANEQFF | TGTGCCAGCAGCTACAGGGGGGCCAATGAGCAGTTCTTC
TRBJ1-1 | NA | TRBV12-3/TRBV12-4 | NA | CASSLQQSTEAFF | TGTGCCAGCAGTTTACAACAGAGCACTGAAGCTTTCTTT
TRBJ2-2 | TRBD2 | TRBV3-1/TRBV3-2 | NA | CARSQRRGGRPGELFF | TGTGCCCGCAGCCAACGCCGGGGGGGGAGGCCCGGGGAGCTGTTTTTT
TRBJ2-1 | NA | TRBV5-1 | NA | CASSSGGAYNEQFF | TGCGCCAGCAGCTCTGGGGGCGCTTACAATGAGCAGTTCTTC
TRBJ2-3 | TRBD1 | TRBV2 | NA | CASRNRGSTDTQYF | TGTGCCAGCCGCAACAGGGGTAGCACAGATACGCAGTATTTT
TRBJ2-4 | TRBD2 | TRBV19 | NA | CASSIGGAGVVKNIQYF | TGTGCCAGTAGTATAGGGGGAGCGGGAGTCGTCAAAAACATTCAGTACTTC
TRBJ2-1 | NA | TRBV19 | NA | CASTRGWGSYNEQFF | TGTGCCAGTACGAGAGGGTGGGGAAGCTACAATGAGCAGTTCTTC
TRBJ2-4 | NA | TRBV19 | NA | CASSIWGSGAKNIQYF | TGTGCCAGTAGTATATGGGGGTCTGGAGCCAAAAACATTCAGTACTTC
TRBJ1-5 | TRBD1 | TRBV27 | NA | CASSLRTGGEPQHF | TGTGCCAGCAGTTTGAGGACAGGTGGGGAGCCCCAGCATTTT
TRBJ2-7 | NA | TRBV10-3 | NA | CAISEVSFSYEQYF | TGTGCCATCAGTGAAGTAAGTTTCTCCTACGAGCAGTACTTC
TRBJ1-1 | TRBD1 | TRBV28 | NA | CASGTVYMGAFF | TGTGCCAGCGGGACAGTGTATATGGGAGCTTTCTTT
TRBJ2-7 | NA | TRBV21-1 | NA | CASSKGGASRNYEQYF | TGTGCCAGCAGCAAAGGTGGGGCCAGCAGGAACTACGAGCAGTACTTC
TRBJ2-3 | NA | TRBV7-5 | once | CARSARTSGATDTQYF | TGTGCCAGAAGCGCCAGGACTAGCGGAGCCACAGATACGCAGTATTTT
TRBJ1-5 | NA | TRBV3-1/TRBV3-2 | NA | CASSQGGGRGNQPQHF | TGTGCCAGCAGCCAAGGCGGGGGGCGAGGCAATCAGCCCCAGCATTTT
TRBJ2-3 | NA | TRBV19 | NA | CASLEQHVPTDTQYF | TGTGCCAGTTTGGAACAGCACGTACCCACAGATACGCAGTATTTT
TRBJ2-1 | TRBD2 | TRBV11-1 | once | CASSLREGSEVNEQFF | TGTGCCAGCAGCTTAAGGGAGGGGTCGGAAGTCAATGAGCAGTTCTTC
TRBJ1-2 | NA | TRBV24-1 | few | CATSDGVGYTF | TGTGCCACCAGTGATGGCGTTGGCTACACCTTC
TRBJ2-5 | NA | TRBV9 | once | CASSVDPSETQYF | TGTGCCAGCAGCGTAGACCCCTCGGAGACCCAGTACTTC
TRBJ2-7 | TRBD2 | TRBV5-5 | NA | CASSLGLAGYYEQYF | TGTGCCAGCAGCTTGGGACTAGCGGGCTACTACGAGCAGTACTTC
TRBJ1-1 | TRBD1 | TRBV5-6 | NA | CASSFGNRGTEAFF | TGTGCCAGCAGCTTCGGAAACAGGGGTACTGAAGCTTTCTTT
TRBJ1-4 | TRBD1 | TRBV27 | NA | CANTRTGANEKLFF | TGTGCCAACACCCGGACAGGGGCTAATGAAAAACTGTTTTTT
TRBJ2-7 | NA | TRBV28 | NA | CASSPPGAGSYEQYF | TGTGCCAGCAGCCCCCCGGGGGCGGGCTCCTACGAGCAGTACTTC
TRBJ2-1 | NA | TRBV5-4 | few | CASSPRTDLEQFF | TGTGCCAGCAGCCCACGAACGGACCTAGAGCAGTTCTTC
TRBJ2-1 | TRBD2 | TRBV4-3 | NA | CASSRTSGSNEQFF | TGCGCCAGCAGCCGGACTAGCGGGAGCAATGAGCAGTTCTTC
TRBJ2-7 | TRBD2 | TRBV29-1 | NA | CSVASGSSYEQYF | TGCAGCGTCGCTAGCGGGAGCTCCTACGAGCAGTACTTC
TRBJ1-5 | NA | TRBV19 | NA | CASSMQKNQPQHF | TGTGCCAGTAGTATGCAGAAGAATCAGCCCCAGCATTTT
TRBJ2-7 | TRBD2 | TRBV24-1 | NA | CATSDAGRAGGSNYEQYF | TGTGCCACCAGTGATGCAGGCAGAGCGGGAGGCTCCAACTACGAGCAGTACTTC
TRBJ1-2 | NA | TRBV28 | NA | CASSSRGIQGNYGYTF | TGTGCCAGCAGTTCCAGGGGAATCCAGGGGAACTATGGCTACACCTTC
TRBJ1-4 | NA | TRBV9 | NA | CASSVAAGQHEKLFF | TGTGCCAGCAGCGTAGCGGCAGGGCAACATGAAAAACTGTTTTTT
TRBJ1-4 | TRBD1 | TRBV27 | once | CASGLGTVFNEKLFF | TGTGCCAGCGGACTGGGGACAGTCTTTAATGAAAAACTGTTTTTT
TRBJ1-1 | TRBD1 | TRBV30 | NA | CAWSAPGQGGTEAFF | TGTGCCTGGAGTGCTCCCGGACAGGGGGGCACTGAAGCTTTCTTT
TRBJ1-4 | TRBD1 | TRBV24-1 | NA | CATSDPNSDRGGGEKLFF | TGTGCCACCAGTGACCCCAATTCAGACAGGGGAGGCGGTGAAAAACTGTTTTTT
TRBJ2-7 | NA | TRBV7-9 | NA | CASSLSGAYEQYF | TGTGCCAGCAGCTTGTCAGGGGCCTACGAGCAGTACTTC
TRBJ1-2 | NA | TRBV21-1 | NA | CASSKGRQGVYGYTF | TGTGCCAGCAGCAAGGGGCGACAGGGGGTCTATGGCTACACCTTC
TRBJ1-5 | TRBD1 | TRBV18 | NA | CASSITGVRDQPQHF | TGTGCCAGCTCAATTACAGGGGTCAGGGATCAGCCCCAGCATTTT
TRBJ2-2 | TRBD2 | TRBV6-6 | NA | CASRDARGRDTGELFF | TGTGCCAGCAGAGATGCGCGGGGGAGGGACACCGGGGAGCTGTTTTTT
TRBJ2-3 | NA | TRBV20-1 | NA | CSASDPSAGDTQYF | TGCAGTGCTAGTGACCCGAGTGCCGGTGATACGCAGTATTTT
TRBJ2-5 | TRBD1 | TRBV28 | NA | CASTPGTGGWETQYF | TGTGCCAGCACCCCCGGGACAGGGGGTTGGGAGACCCAGTACTTC
TRBJ1-2 | NA | TRBV5-1 | NA | CASNPTESNYGYTF | TGCGCCAGCAACCCGACAGAGAGTAACTATGGCTACACCTTC
TRBJ2-1 | TRBD2 | TRBV19 | NA | CASSIGGGVNEQFF | TGTGCCAGTAGTATAGGTGGGGGGGTCAATGAGCAGTTCTTC
TRBJ2-3 | TRBD2 | TRBV4-3 | NA | CASSQVGYGTITDTQYF | TGCGCCAGCAGCCAAGTCGGGTACGGGACTATAACAGATACGCAGTATTTT